This is a list of T cell receptor beta chains from one sample in a study of blood T cell repertoires in COVID-19. The protocol was immunoSEQ multiplex PCR, while the TCRdb copy is restricted to in-frame clones and leaves out a portion. Counted here are 150,000 to 200,000 clones, around 87% occurring once; the ten biggest clones make up approximately 2.7%. The sequenced sample was peripheral blood. Every receptor here comes from a middle-aged man with active or convalescent COVID-19. CDR3s include the opening cysteine and the closing phenylalanine or tryptophan. The D gene is left open where the match is weak. Expanded clones are given a class, and other clones once, few, many or no size at all.

clone size,D gene,V gene,J gene,CDR3 DNA,CDR3 protein
NA,NA,TRBV18,TRBJ1-1,TGTGCCAGCTCACCTAGACAGAACACTGAAGCTTTCTTT,CASSPRQNTEAFF
once,NA,TRBV6-5,TRBJ1-2,TGTGCCAGCATGAAAGGAGGGGACCTTAACTATGGCTACACCTTC,CASMKGGDLNYGYTF
NA,TRBD1,TRBV13,TRBJ1-1,TGTGCCAGCAGCCCGACAGGGGGCACTGAAGCTTTCTTT,CASSPTGGTEAFF
once,NA,TRBV6-5,TRBJ2-7,TGTGCCAGCAGCGGGACGGACTACTACGAGCAGTACTTC,CASSGTDYYEQYF
NA,NA,TRBV5-1,TRBJ1-2,TGCGCCAGCCGAGGAGAAATCTCTAACTATGGCTACACCTTC,CASRGEISNYGYTF
NA,NA,TRBV7-5,TRBJ1-2,TGTGCCAGAAGCTGGGGACTGGTTGTGACTCTAAACTATGGCTACACCTTC,CARSWGLVVTLNYGYTF
once,TRBD1,TRBV19,TRBJ2-1,TGTGCCAGTAGTATACTCCGGACAGGGGATAATGAGCAGTTCTTC,CASSILRTGDNEQFF
NA,NA,TRBV11-2,TRBJ1-2,TGTGCCAGCAGCTTAGGGGGCGCCGGCTATGGCTACACCTTC,CASSLGGAGYGYTF
NA,NA,TRBV9,TRBJ1-1,TGTGCCAGCAGCTCCGAGCGGAGGGGTGAAGCTTTCTTT,CASSSERRGEAFF
NA,NA,TRBV6-1,TRBJ2-6,TGTGCCAGCAGTGCCTCAGGGAACTCTGGGGCCAACGTCCTGACTTTC,CASSASGNSGANVLTF
NA,TRBD2,TRBV24-1,TRBJ2-1,TGTGCCACCAGTGACCTACCCCGCCCTAGCGGGGGTAACAATGAGCAGTTCTTC,CATSDLPRPSGGNNEQFF
NA,TRBD1,TRBV9,TRBJ1-5,TGTGCCAGCAGCGAAGGAGGGACAGGGGGCGGGAATCAGCCCCAGCATTTT,CASSEGGTGGGNQPQHF
NA,NA,TRBV7-2,TRBJ1-6,TGTGCCAGCAGCTTCCCAGGGTCACCCCTCCACTTT,CASSFPGSPLHF
once,NA,TRBV19,TRBJ2-2,TGTGCCAGTAGTATATGGAGAACCGGGGAGCTGTTTTTT,CASSIWRTGELFF
once,TRBD2,TRBV4-3,TRBJ2-3,TGCGCCAGCAGCCAGGCGGGGGACCAGTATACGCAGTATTTT,CASSQAGDQYTQYF
NA,TRBD1,TRBV5-4,TRBJ1-2,TGTGCCAGCAGCTTTGGACAGGGGCTTTTGTACTATGGCTACACCTTC,CASSFGQGLLYYGYTF
NA,TRBD1,TRBV6-5,TRBJ1-1,TGTGCCAGCAGTAGATCAGGGGGCGCGGACACTGAAGCTTTCTTT,CASSRSGGADTEAFF